This entry describes one T cell receptor beta chain. As yet, its antigen is unknown. This sample is part of a study of response to subunit inactivated influenza vaccine. The CDR3 has 15 amino acids. J lost 1 base, V lost 3 bases, and 5 bases had no gene match. Germline CDR1 is DFQATT and CDR2 is SNEGSKA (reference sequence). TCRdb independently ran MiXCR on the RT-PCR reads; one entry per CDR3 protein. The repertoire includes roughly 570,000 distinct CDR3 sequences, 10% to 15% of them detected once, and about 12% sits in the top ten. Study findings and constraints: Authors suggested few new T cells are recruited by each seasonal influenza vaccination.

The sequencing here drew on PBMCs from blood, taken about 40 days after vaccination. This receptor was taken from a man aged 50 to 59 who received an inactivated influenza vaccine. The chain combines TRBV20-1 with TRBJ2-1; 8 bases agree with TRBD2. CDR3 sequence (DNA): TGCAGTGCTAGTACGCTAGCGGGTTCCTACAATGAGCAGTTCTTC. As protein: CSASTLAGSYNEQFF.